What follows are 22 T cell receptor beta chains derived from one specimen sequenced in a study of CXCR3-negative and CXCR3-positive naive CD8 T cells. Study conclusions and caveats: Naive cells with CXCR3 showed TRB CDR3s that were more hydrophobic than those in CXCR3-negative naive cells.

These receptors have no known antigen. With UMI labels, 5' RACE was used to prepare the TRB cDNA libraries. Reanalyzing the 5' RACE reads, TCRdb keeps one entry per CDR3 protein, without DNA. Across some 120,000 distinct CDR3 sequences, the top ten clones capture about 0.62% of the sample. The specimen was naive CXCR3+ CD8+ T cells from blood. The subset denotes: CD45RO-CCR7+CD27+CD95- naive CD8+ T cells expressing CXCR3 (TNR3+). Receptor source: a human donor in good health. Some clones in this sample may be carry-over from other donors' samples.

The J gene is TRBJ2-1, the V gene TRBV5-1. Germline assignment: CDR1 SGHRS and CDR2 YFSETQ. The CDR3 contains 13 residues. The CDR3 reads CASSQDSYNEQFF.

The CDR3 sequence is CASSFESVNTIYF. V gene TRBV25-1 combines with J gene TRBJ1-3. The germline V gene encodes CDR1 MGHDK and CDR2 SYGVNS. The CDR3 covers 13 residues.

The rearrangement uses TRBV6-5 and TRBJ2-1; TCRdb picks TRBD2, but there is no DNA to check that call. CDR3 length: 16 amino acids. Germline V lookup: CDR1 MNHEY, CDR2 SVGAGI. Here the CDR3 reads CASSILSGRAGNEQFF.

This rearrangement joins TRBV29-1 to TRBJ2-7. Germline CDR1 is SQVTM and CDR2 is ANQGSEA. This CDR3 spans 13 amino acids. CDR3 in amino acids: CSVEDRSNYEQYF.

J is TRBJ2-7 and V is TRBV3-1; checking the TCRdb D call of TRBD1 is not possible without DNA. Looked up from germline, CDR1 is LGHDT and CDR2 is YNNKEL (reference sequence). This CDR3 contains 16 residues. This CDR3 reads CASSPGGSTNQETQYF.

This sequence joins TRBV6-5 and TRBJ1-2; as DNA is missing, the TRBD1 call by TCRdb cannot be tested. The CDR3 totals 14 residues. The germline V gene encodes CDR1 MNHEY and CDR2 SVGAGI. CDR3 loop: CASSPGGVGDGYTF.

The V call is TRBV21-1, the J call TRBJ2-1; TCRdb designates TRBD1, a call that cannot be tested without DNA. TRBV21-1 is noted as a pseudogene. The CDR3 spans 17 residues. CDR3 sequence: CASLLEVLRVSYNEQFF.

The chain has TRBV29-1 and TRBJ2-1; TCRdb reports TRBD2, a call that lacks DNA to check it against. This CDR3 is 14 amino acids long. CDR1 SQVTM and CDR2 ANQGSEA come from the germline V gene. CDR3 residues: CSVEKGLGYNEQFF.

V gene TRBV4-1 combines with J gene TRBJ2-1. The germline CDR1 and CDR2 sequences are MGHRA and YSYEKL. CDR3 length: 14 residues. Here the CDR3 reads CASSQASALNEQFF.

The CDR3 loop reads CSVEDGQQETPYF. The rearrangement uses TRBV29-1 and TRBJ2-5. This CDR3 is 13 amino acids long. Germline CDR1 is SQVTM and CDR2 is ANQGSEA.

The chain couples TRBV4-2 to TRBJ2-2; checking the TCRdb D call of TRBD1 is not possible without DNA. The germline V gene has CDR1 LGHNA and CDR2 YNFKEQ. CDR3 length equals 15 residues. CDR3 sequence: CASSHYRGNTGELFF.

V usage is TRBV29-1 and J usage is TRBJ1-3; TCRdb picks TRBD1, but there is no DNA to check that call. The CDR3 runs to 14 residues. Germline CDR1 and CDR2: SQVTM and ANQGSEA. CDR3 region: CSVEFRGDGNTIYF.

The chain has TRBV4-1 and TRBJ2-1; TCRdb outputs TRBD1, but without DNA this stays unchecked. CDR3 length equals 16 residues. Germline CDR1 MGHRA, CDR2 YSYEKL. CDR3 sequence: CASSQVVPSSYNEQFF.

The chain recombines TRBV28 with TRBJ2-1; TCRdb names TRBD2, which stays unverified in the absence of DNA. The germline V gene has CDR1 MDHEN and CDR2 SYDVKM. This CDR3 is built from 17 residues. CDR3 loop: CASSLIPLAGGGGEQFF.

The chain uses TRBV21-1 and TRBJ2-7; TCRdb's D call of TRBD1 is untestable without DNA. TRBV21-1 is a pseudogene segment. The CDR3 totals 19 residues. CDR3 protein: CASSKVGTGGEIDSYEQYF.

This rearrangement joins TRBV29-1 to TRBJ2-6. From germline, CDR1 is SQVTM and CDR2 ANQGSEA. There are 14 residues in the CDR3. CDR3 in amino acids: CSVNDGSGANVLTF.

This chain uses TRBV4-1 with TRBJ2-4. The CDR3 loop spans 15 amino acids. CDR1 MGHRA and CDR2 YSYEKL come from the germline V gene. CDR3 residues: CASSTVNLAKNIQYF.

The chain uses TRBV6-5 and TRBJ2-1; absent DNA, TCRdb's TRBD2 call cannot be checked. The germline CDR1 and CDR2 sequences are MNHEY and SVGAGI. The CDR3 consists of 15 residues. The CDR3 sequence: CASSPLAGGDNEQFF.

The chain combines TRBV20-1 with TRBJ2-7; there is no DNA to check the TCRdb D call of TRBD2. The CDR3 runs 13 residues. The germline V gene encodes CDR1 DFQATT and CDR2 SNEGSKA (reference sequence). CDR3 sequence reads: CSARTSGSYEQYF.

The chain combines TRBV29-1 with TRBJ1-1; the TRBD1 assignment by TCRdb is unverifiable without DNA. The CDR3 has 11 amino acids. From germline, CDR1 is SQVTM and CDR2 ANQGSEA. CDR3 loop: CSVTGPTEAFF.

The CDR3: CASSYSQGARGYTF. The chain carries TRBV6-5 and TRBJ1-2; the D gene TCRdb calls, TRBD1, cannot be checked with no DNA. In germline, CDR1 is MNHEY, CDR2 SVGAGI. The CDR3 loop spans 14 amino acids.

The chain couples TRBV6-6 to TRBJ1-5; TCRdb designates TRBD1, a call that cannot be tested without DNA. Germline-derived CDR1 and CDR2 are MNHNY and SVGAGI (reference sequence). The length of the CDR3 is 16 residues. The CDR3: CASSQYQGAGNQPQHF.